These 14 T cell receptor beta chains were sequenced from one sample in a study of human T cells and chemical hapten exposure. The time point here: healthy volunteer bleed at 2 weeks. Researchers extracted total RNA from unfractionated whole blood. One entry per CDR3 protein results from TCRdb running MiXCR on the RACE reads. The sample has 100,000 to 150,000 distinct CDR3 sequences, 9% to 10% seen once. Specimen: whole blood. These receptor sequences come from a male donor in good health. Some clones in this sample may be carry-over from other donors' samples.

This clonotype was seen ten or more times. The chain recombines TRBV28 with TRBJ1-2; 8 positions match TRBD1. Germline CDR1 MDHEN, CDR2 SYDVKM. The V segment lost 7 bases and the J segment 2 bases; nucleotides outside the gene matches: 6. CDR3 length equals 14 residues. CDR3 in DNA: TGTGCCAGCAATCCAGACAGGGGAAACTATGGCTACACCTTC. Residues: CASNPDRGNYGYTF.

There are a few counts of this clonotype. The V and J genes are TRBV12-3 or TRBV12-4 and TRBJ2-7; 7 nucleotides agree with TRBD2. The CDR3 runs to 12 residues. V was pared by 6 bases and J by 7 bases, with 6 bases of the junction left unmatched. CDR3 in DNA: TGTGCCAGCAGCCGGGACTACCGGGAGCAGTACTTC. Amino acids: CASSRDYREQYF.

This clonotype has a handful of counts. CDR3 bases: TGCAGTGCTAGAGACTCGGACAGGGGAATGAACACTGAAGCTTTCTTT. It encodes CSARDSDRGMNTEAFF. The gene calls are TRBV20-1 and TRBJ1-1; 9 bases are shared with TRBD1. V was pared by 0 bases and J by 0 bases, with 5 bases of the junction left unmatched. CDR3 length: 16 residues. Germline CDR1 is DFQATT and CDR2 is SNEGSKA (reference sequence).

This clonotype appeared a few times. The chain couples TRBV6-6 to TRBJ1-1; D is unclear. Per germline, CDR1 MNHNY and CDR2 SVGAGI (reference sequence). The CDR3 is made up of 16 amino acids. The ends were cut back, 2 bases at V and 1 base at J, with 14 bases in the middle. The CDR3 sequence: CASSYHLRVANTEAFF. The DNA for the CDR3 is TGTGCCAGCAGTTACCACCTAAGGGTCGCGAACACTGAAGCTTTCTTT.

This clonotype was counted a few times. This chain links TRBV12-3 or TRBV12-4 with TRBJ1-1; D is undetermined. The germline V and J ends were trimmed by 6 bases and 1 base, with 15 bases remaining between them. This CDR3 contains 15 residues. CDR3 DNA sequence: TGTGCCAGCAGAAGGGAGACCAGATCGAACACTGAAGCTTTCTTT. Protein: CASRRETRSNTEAFF.

As to this clonotype: Compared with germline, one end of the junction differs, possibly owing to a read error. The J gene is TRBJ1-1, the V gene TRBV12-5; no clear D. CDR1 and CDR2 (germline): LGHNT, FRNRAP. The CDR3 runs to 13 residues. Here the CDR3 reads CACGFLGNTEAFF. The CDR3 nucleotides read TGTGCTTGTGGTTTCTTAGGGAACACTGAAGCTTTCTTT.

This sequence joins TRBV20-1 and TRBJ2-1, with 7 nucleotides matching TRBD2. Germline V gives CDR1 DFQATT, CDR2 SNEGSKA (reference sequence). The CDR3 is 15 amino acids. J gave up 5 bases and V 3 bases, and 10 bases lay outside the gene matches. The CDR3 nucleotides read TGCAGTGCTAGTAGAGCGGGACCCAGGGACAATGAGCAGTTCTTC. The encoded protein is CSASRAGPRDNEQFF.

This clonotype has a handful of counts. The chain joins TRBV7-9 to TRBJ1-4; D is undetermined. The CDR3 runs to 16 residues. Between the trimmed V and J ends, which lost 5 bases and 8 bases, there was a span of 21 bases. CDR1 SEHNR and CDR2 FQNEAQ come from the germline V gene (reference sequence). The CDR3 DNA follows: TGTGCCAGCAGCCTCCGGGAGACGGTCAATAACGAAAAACTGTTTTTT. This sequence encodes CASSLRETVNNEKLFF.

This clonotype occurred many times. The chain has TRBV10-3 and TRBJ2-5, with a possible D match to TRBD2 (5 bases). Trimming left V 0 bases short and J 3 bases short, with 11 bases between. The CDR3 has 15 amino acids. Germline V gene lookup returns CDR1 ENHRY and CDR2 SYGVKD. The CDR3 DNA follows: TGTGCCATCAGTGAGTCCCGATCGAGGGAAGAGACCCAGTACTTC. It yields the protein CAISESRSREETQYF.

This clonotype showed up many times. This chain joins TRBV12-3 or TRBV12-4 and TRBJ2-5; no clear D. The CDR3 runs 13 residues. Trimming removed 2 bases from V and 1 base from J, with 5 bases in between. The CDR3 protein is CASSLQAQETQYF. CDR3 in DNA: TGTGCCAGCAGTTTACAGGCCCAAGAGACCCAGTACTTC.

The chain carries TRBV19 and TRBJ2-2; TRBD2 matches 16 bases. The junction had 9 bases not matched to a gene; V was cut back by 9 bases and J by 2 bases. Germline V lookup: CDR1 LNHDA, CDR2 SQIVND (reference sequence). The length of the CDR3 is 18 residues. The CDR3 region is CASRKGLAGGLNTGELFF. The CDR3 DNA reads as TGTGCCAGCAGGAAGGGACTAGCGGGGGGGCTAAACACCGGGGAGCTGTTTTTT.

This clonotype was counted only a few times. The V and J genes are TRBV9 and TRBJ2-7; D might be TRBD1 (6 bases). The CDR3 contains 15 residues. CDR1 SGDLS and CDR2 YYNGEE come from the germline V gene. The V end lost 0 bases, the J end lost 1 base, and 11 bases lay between the germline ends. The CDR3 sequence is CASSVEQGSSYEQYF. The DNA for the CDR3 is TGTGCCAGCAGCGTAGAGCAGGGGAGTTCCTACGAGCAGTACTTC.

This clonotype was seen repeatedly, ten times or more. The genes are TRBV7-9 and TRBJ2-7; 10 bases line up with TRBD1. V lost 5 bases and J lost 4; bases outside the gene matches: 11. The CDR3 runs to 16 residues. The germline gives CDR1 SEHNR, CDR2 FQNEAQ (reference sequence). This CDR3 is CASSPPVGDRGYEQYF. The CDR3 nucleotides read TGTGCCAGCAGCCCCCCGGTTGGGGACAGGGGTTACGAGCAGTACTTC.

This chain links TRBV7-9 with TRBJ2-1, with D tentatively TRBD1 (5 bases). CDR3 length: 15 residues. Germline V gives CDR1 SEHNR, CDR2 FQNEAQ (reference sequence). Between the trimmed V and J ends, which lost 5 bases and 4 bases, there was a span of 15 bases. DNA of the CDR3: TGTGCCAGCAGCCCCCCAGGGATGGGATACAATGAGCAGTTCTTC. Translated: CASSPPGMGYNEQFF.